One sample yielded the 15 T cell receptor beta chains listed below, sequenced in a study of tumor and adjacent non-tumor tissue in lung cancer. Three rounds of nested PCR, following a modified ARM-PCR protocol, produced the TCRbeta library. MiXCR, run by TCRdb on the multiplex PCR reads, gives a single entry per CDR3 protein. This repertoire shows approximately 120,000 distinct CDR3 sequences, about 61% found once; its top ten account for around 20%. This sample's RNA came from whole unsorted tissue. The normal lung tissue was taken more than 3 cm from the tumor edge. Sequenced: distant non-tumor lung tissue. The source is a man in his fifties or sixties with non-small cell lung cancer.

For this clonotype: Sequence at one end of the junction differs from germline and may be a read error. The V gene is TRBV4-1, the J gene TRBJ2-6, with 8 bases fitting TRBD1. Germline CDR1 MGHRA, CDR2 YSYEKL. The CDR3 is 16 residues long. The CDR3 loop is CASSQGGQVGANVLTF. In DNA, the CDR3 is TGCGCCAGTAGCCAAGGGGGACAGGTTGGGGCCAACGTCCTGACTTTC.

Notes on this clonotype: Given a much more abundant clone one base away, this may be a read error. The chain uses TRBV7-8 and TRBJ2-7; no definite D call. V dropped 3 bases and J dropped 0 bases, with 6 bases sitting between them. The CDR3 loop spans 13 amino acids. Germline CDR1 reads SGHVS; CDR2 reads FQNEAQ. Written as DNA, the CDR3 is TGTGCCAGCAGCTTCATTACCTCCTACGAGCAGTACTTC. This gives the protein CASSFITSYEQYF.

The chain couples TRBV6-1 to TRBJ1-2, with 8 bases lining up with TRBD1. Unmatched junction bases numbered 17, after V lost 4 bases and J lost 10 bases. The CDR3 loop spans 16 amino acids. Germline V gene data show CDR1 as MNHNS and CDR2 as SASEGT. The CDR3 coding sequence is TGTGCCAGCAGTGGATCCGTAATCGGACAGGGCTATTACTACACCTTC. This codes for CASSGSVIGQGYYYTF.

Worth noting for this clonotype: This may arise from a read error, as a much more abundant clone is one base away. The gene calls are TRBV4-2 and TRBJ2-2; 12 nucleotides line up with TRBD2. Germline-derived CDR1 and CDR2 are LGHNA and YNFKEQ. The length of the CDR3 is 19 residues. The CDR3 DNA reads as TGTGTCAGCAGCCAAGATCGACTAGCGGGAGTGGGTAACGCCGGGGAGCTGTTTTTT. Translated: CVSSQDRLAGVGNAGELFF.

As regards this clonotype: One end of the junction does not line up with germline, which may come from a read error. The genes are TRBV29-1 and TRBJ2-1; TRBD2 is a possible D gene (5 bases). The CDR3 totals 15 residues. Germline values: CDR1 SQVTM, CDR2 ANQGSEA. The CDR3 protein is CSVEGKHSSYDEQFF. The DNA for the CDR3 is TGTAGCGTTGAAGGTAAACACAGCTCCTACGATGAACAGTTCTTC.

About this clonotype itself: At one end the junction does not follow the germline gene, possibly because of a read error. This chain links TRBV6-5 with TRBJ2-2; unclear D gene. The CDR3 has 12 amino acids. Germline CDR1 reads MNHEY; CDR2 reads SVGAGI. The CDR3 nucleotides are TGCGTCAGCAGCCGATACACCGGGGAGCTGTTTTTT. Protein: CVSSRYTGELFF.

This clonotype was seen only a few times. A much larger clone is a single base away; this may be a read error. This chain uses TRBV7-9 with TRBJ1-4, with D perhaps TRBD1 (6 bases). The CDR3 runs to 15 residues. Germline values: CDR1 SEHNR, CDR2 FQNEAQ (reference sequence). The CDR3 sequence is CDSSVTGTAPEKLFF. CDR3 sequence (DNA): TGTGACAGCAGCGTCACAGGGACCGCTCCGGAAAAACTGTTTTTT.

V is TRBV5-1 and J is TRBJ2-4; D call uncertain. The CDR3 extends over 15 amino acids. V was clipped by 3 bases and J by 0 bases, with 10 bases between them. Germline values: CDR1 SGHRS, CDR2 YFSETQ. CDR3 nucleotide sequence: TGCGCCAGCAGCTCGAATACCATAGCCAAAAACATTCAGTACTTC. Protein product: CASSSNTIAKNIQYF.

This clonotype was observed once. No conserved phenylalanine or tryptophan is present at the end of the CDR3, so a read error is the likely explanation. The V gene is TRBV5-6, the J gene TRBJ2-2; D might be TRBD1 or TRBD2, each matching 5 bases. The CDR3 loop spans 12 amino acids. The germline V gene encodes CDR1 SGHDT and CDR2 YYEEEE. Trimming pared 5 bases from V and 5 bases from J, leaving 7 bases between. CDR3 DNA sequence: TGTGCCAGCAGTTGGGGGACCGGGGAGCTGTTTTGT. It codes for CASSWGTGELFC.

In this sample, this clonotype turned up once. This likely comes from a read error, as the CDR3 has no conserved phenylalanine or tryptophan at its end. The rearrangement uses TRBV29-1 and TRBJ2-2; perhaps TRBD2 as D (6 bases). The germline V gene encodes CDR1 SQVTM and CDR2 ANQGSEA. The CDR3 runs to 15 residues. Written as DNA, the CDR3 is TGCAGCTTTGAAGATCTGTACGGAGGGAGAGGGGAGCTGTTTATT. Translation: CSFEDLYGGRGELFI.

This clonotype was seen many times. The chain links TRBV12-3 or TRBV12-4 to TRBJ1-2, with D perhaps matching TRBD1 (5 bases). V lost 4 bases and J 8 bases, leaving 14 bases between the germline ends. The CDR3 has 13 residues. CDR3 in DNA: TGTGCCAGCAGTTCCTCAGTAAAGGGGGGCTACACCTTC. Residues: CASSSSVKGGYTF.

On this clonotype: Being one base from a much bigger clone, this may be a read error. This CDR3 is missing its conserved last phenylalanine or tryptophan, likely due to a read error. The chain links TRBV20-1 to TRBJ2-1; 12 nucleotides align to TRBD2. The trim removed 1 base at V and 5 bases at J, leaving 0 bases unmatched. Germline loops: CDR1 DFQATT, CDR2 SNEGSKA (reference sequence). The CDR3 has 14 residues. CDR3 sequence (DNA): TGCAGTGCTAGAGGGACTAGCGGGAACAATGAGCAGTTCCTC. This codes for CSARGTSGNNEQFL.

Points on this clonotype: This may be a read error: a much more frequent sequence differs by one nucleotide. The chain couples TRBV20-1 to TRBJ2-1; D is uncertain. The V end was cut by 2 bases, the J end by 4 bases, with 9 bases between. Germline V gene sequence: CDR1 DFQATT, CDR2 SNEGSKA (reference sequence). CDR3 length: 13 residues. CDR3 in DNA: TGCAGTGCTAGAAATGACCTATACAATGAGCAGTTCTTC. Residues: CSARNDLYNEQFF.

Comment on this clonotype: Just one base apart from a much larger clone, this may be a read error. Because it lacks the conserved phenylalanine or tryptophan at the end, this CDR3 is likely a read error. The CDR3, as DNA: TGTGCCAGCAGTAAAAGGAGGACAGTTTTTCAAGAGACCCAGTACTTA. It codes for CASSKRRTVFQETQYL. The V call is TRBV2, the J call TRBJ2-5; a possible D gene is TRBD1 (6 bases). Deletions cut 5 bases from V and 2 bases from J, with 18 bases between. CDR1 and CDR2 (germline): SNHLY, FYNNEI. The CDR3 runs to 16 residues.

With respect to this clonotype: Given a much more abundant clone one base away, this may be a read error. The chain uses TRBV28 and TRBJ2-1; possibly TRBD1 or TRBD2 for D (5 bases each). This CDR3 has 14 residues. The germline gives CDR1 MDHEN, CDR2 SYDVKM. Trimming shortened V by 7 bases and J by 5 bases, and 15 bases separated the two germline ends. The CDR3 sequence: CASTDGTKNNEQFF. The CDR3 DNA follows: TGTGCCAGCACGGACGGGACCAAGAACAATGAGCAGTTCTTC.